This T cell receptor (beta chain) appears in the sequencing data of a study of cytomegalovirus exposure and HLA in healthy donors. General study results and limits: Immune exposure information available was restricted to CMV serostatus.

The primer mix had 60 Vbeta and 13 Jbeta primers. Generated by immunoSEQ multiplex PCR, the TCRdb table keeps only in-frame clones and is missing some. Among some 95,000 clones, 60% to 85% were seen once, and the ten largest hold 4.5% to 5.5%. In this sample, this clone turned up a few times. Its antigen remains unidentified. The germline CDR1 and CDR2 sequences are MNHEY and SMNVEV (reference sequence). With 3 bases clipped from V and 5 bases from J, the junction kept 2 bases outside the gene matches. This CDR3 has 13 residues. The TCR was taken from a woman aged 40 to 50 in good health and CMV-seronegative. The chain links TRBV27 to TRBJ2-5, with TRBD1 matching 8 bases. Sequencing input: PBMCs. The CDR3 loop is CASSLDRVETQYF. As DNA, the CDR3 is TGTGCCAGCAGTTTGGACAGGGTGGAGACCCAGTACTTC.